This T cell receptor beta chain emerged from a study of OX40 agonist ivuxolimab in advanced cancers. Turning to this clone: Its specificity is unknown.

Germline values: CDR1 ENHRY, CDR2 SYGVKD. V was pared by 5 bases and J by 4 bases, with 10 bases of the junction left unmatched. This CDR3 has 16 amino acids. Overall study findings and caveats: Researchers did not establish what antigens the expanded peripheral T cells target.

Libraries were prepared by immunoSEQ multiplex PCR; TCRdb keeps only in-frame clonotypes and omits some of them. There are 60,000 to 75,000 clones in the sample; 91% occur only once, and 1.1% lies in the top ten. Samples of blood were obtained at baseline, on cycle 4 day 1, and on cycle 7 day 1. This sequence originates from an adult with an advanced solid tumor such as melanoma, head and neck, liver or kidney cancer. The material was CD4+ or CD8+ T cells sorted from blood, obtained in a trial of the OX40 agonist ivuxolimab. The chain joins TRBV10-3 to TRBJ2-7; 11 bases align to TRBD2. The CDR3 DNA follows: TGTGCCATCAGTTTTAGTAGCGGGAGGGCCCCGTACGAGCAGTACTTC. This encodes CAISFSSGRAPYEQYF.